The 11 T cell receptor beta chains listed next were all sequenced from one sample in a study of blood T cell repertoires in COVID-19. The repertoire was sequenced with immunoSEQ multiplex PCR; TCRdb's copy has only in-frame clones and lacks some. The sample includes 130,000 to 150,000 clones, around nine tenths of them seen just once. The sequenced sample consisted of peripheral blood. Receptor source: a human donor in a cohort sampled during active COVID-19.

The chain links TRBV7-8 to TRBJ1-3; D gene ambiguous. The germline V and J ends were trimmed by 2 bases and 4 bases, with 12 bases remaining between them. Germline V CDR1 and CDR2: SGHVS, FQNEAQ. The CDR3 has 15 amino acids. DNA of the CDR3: TGTGCCAGCAGCTTATCCCCGAAAGCGGGAAACACCATATATTTT. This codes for CASSLSPKAGNTIYF.

CDR3 protein: CASSRGLAGGNEQFF. CDR3 DNA: TGTGCCAGCAGCCGCGGACTAGCGGGAGGGAATGAGCAGTTCTTC. The chain combines TRBV4-2 with TRBJ2-1, with 15 bases that match TRBD2. This CDR3 has 15 residues. V gave up 4 bases and J gave up 7 bases; unmatched junction bases: 2. Looked up from germline, CDR1 is LGHNA and CDR2 is YNFKEQ.

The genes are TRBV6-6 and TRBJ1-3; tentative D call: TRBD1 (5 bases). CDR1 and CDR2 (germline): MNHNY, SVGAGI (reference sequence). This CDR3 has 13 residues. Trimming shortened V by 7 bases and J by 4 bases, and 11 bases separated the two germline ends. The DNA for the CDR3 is TGTGCCAGCACCTCAGGGCCCGGAAACACCATATATTTT. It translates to CASTSGPGNTIYF.

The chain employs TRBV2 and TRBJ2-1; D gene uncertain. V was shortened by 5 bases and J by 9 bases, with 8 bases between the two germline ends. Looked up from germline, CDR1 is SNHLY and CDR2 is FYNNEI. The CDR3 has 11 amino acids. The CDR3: CASSNEVEQFF. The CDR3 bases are TGTGCCAGCAGTAACGAGGTTGAGCAGTTCTTC.

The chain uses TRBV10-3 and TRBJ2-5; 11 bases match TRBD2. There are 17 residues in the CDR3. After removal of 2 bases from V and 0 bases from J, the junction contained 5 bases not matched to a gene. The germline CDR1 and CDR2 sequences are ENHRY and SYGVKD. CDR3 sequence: CAISEPGTSGYQETQYF. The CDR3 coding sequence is TGTGCCATCAGTGAGCCAGGGACTAGCGGATACCAAGAGACCCAGTACTTC.

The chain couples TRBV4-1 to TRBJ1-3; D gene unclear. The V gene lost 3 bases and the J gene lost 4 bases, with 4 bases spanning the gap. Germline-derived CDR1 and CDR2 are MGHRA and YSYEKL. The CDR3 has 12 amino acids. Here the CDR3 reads CASSHTGNTIYF. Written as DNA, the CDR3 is TGCGCCAGCAGCCATACAGGAAACACCATATATTTT.

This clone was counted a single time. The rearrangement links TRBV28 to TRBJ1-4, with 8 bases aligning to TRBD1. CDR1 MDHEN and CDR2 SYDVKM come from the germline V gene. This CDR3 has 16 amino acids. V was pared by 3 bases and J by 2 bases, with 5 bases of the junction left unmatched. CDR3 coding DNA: TGTGCCAGCAGTTTCAGGGGGCGGGCGACTAATGAAAAACTGTTTTTT. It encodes CASSFRGRATNEKLFF.

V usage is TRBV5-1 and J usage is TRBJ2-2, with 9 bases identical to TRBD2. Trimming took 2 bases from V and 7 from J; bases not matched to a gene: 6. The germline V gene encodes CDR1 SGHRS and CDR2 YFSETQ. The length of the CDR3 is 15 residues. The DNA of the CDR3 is TGCGCCAGCAGCTTCGGCGGGGGGGCCATCGGGGAGCTGTTTTTT. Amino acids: CASSFGGGAIGELFF. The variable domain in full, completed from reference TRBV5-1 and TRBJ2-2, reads KAGVTQTPRYLIKTRGQQVTLSCSPISGHRSVSWYQQTPGQGLQFLFEYFSETQRNKGNFPGRFSGRQFSNSRSEMNVSTLELGDSALYLCASSFGGGAIGELFFGEGSRLTVL.

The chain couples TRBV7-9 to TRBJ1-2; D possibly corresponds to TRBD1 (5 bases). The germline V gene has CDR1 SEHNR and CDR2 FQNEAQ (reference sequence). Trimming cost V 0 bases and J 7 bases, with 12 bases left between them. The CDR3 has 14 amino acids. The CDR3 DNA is TGTGCCAGCAGCTTAGCGCCGGGGGAGCGTGGCTACACCTTC. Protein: CASSLAPGERGYTF.

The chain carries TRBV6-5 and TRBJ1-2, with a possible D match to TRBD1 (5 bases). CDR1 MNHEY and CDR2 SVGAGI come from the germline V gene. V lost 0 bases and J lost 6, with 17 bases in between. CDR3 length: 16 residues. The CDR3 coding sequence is TGTGCCAGCAGTTACTCGACATACGGGGGGGAGCATGGCTACACCTTC. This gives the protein CASSYSTYGGEHGYTF.

The CDR3 bases are TGTGCCAGTAGTATTAGTAGCGGGGGAATATACAATGAGCAGTTCTTC. The encoded protein is CASSISSGGIYNEQFF. The genes are TRBV19 and TRBJ2-1; 9 bases map to TRBD2. The CDR3 covers 16 residues. Germline V gene data show CDR1 as LNHDA and CDR2 as SQIVND (reference sequence). The junction had 7 bases not matched to a gene; V was cut back by 3 bases and J by 4 bases.